The present T cell receptor beta chain was sequenced within a study of brain T cells in children with intractable seizures (TCRdb year 2021). About the investigation overall: A NanoString immunology panel was first used to screen resected brain tissue from more than 40 pediatric epilepsy surgery cases for immune gene transcripts. Among the approximately 12 selected surgery cases, pre-surgery blood was additionally sequenced for eight, leaving four cases with brain tissue only.

Explained via the paper, the time point label denotes: resected brain tissue, or blood drawn just prior to surgery. Surgery cases with the highest brain T cell transcript signatures were selected for TCR beta chain sequencing of brain tissue and, where available, blood. Before surgery, the patients had been given at least one anti-epileptic drug. TCR-sequenced patients were children with drug-resistant epilepsy due to tuberous sclerosis complex, focal cortical dysplasia, Rasmussen encephalitis or hemimegalencephaly. Blood was drawn right before the epilepsy surgery. The Monarch genomic DNA purification kit was used to extract bulk genomic DNA from unsorted brain tissue and whole blood. CDR1 and CDR2, per the germline V gene, are MGHRA and YSYEKL. Spanning cysteine to phenylalanine, the CDR3 consists of 13 amino acids. Only CDR3 DNA remains: 39 bases, in frame from the first base. V and J are truncated by 3 bases and 7 bases respectively, leaving an intervening sequence of 13 bases.

Results the study describes overall, beyond this receptor: Because sequencing depth was different between pre-surgery and post-surgery blood, clones absent from the pre-surgery sample may reflect undersampling. Viral specificity was inferred only from CDR3 sequence similarity, and patients' HCMV serostatus was unknown.

This clone was seen a single time. Its cognate antigen has yet to be identified. Base qualities are missing; no much larger clone stands one base away. The immunoSEQ assay was used to generate TCR beta chain sequences from genomic DNA. The study's own analysis went as follows. CDR3 sequences that did not begin with the conserved framework cysteine at position 104 were removed manually. To get clonality, the normalized Shannon's Diversity Index was subtracted from one, giving values from 0 (maximal diversity) to 1 (oligoclonal). Chi-squared comparison-of-proportions tests were used to check whether the frequency of the same CDR3 differed between samples, for example brain versus blood. Public clonotypes were identified through searches of immuneACCESS, and similarity to known antiviral clonotypes was evaluated with the VDJdb browser. The table was pulled from immuneACCESS by TCRdb, which kept in-frame rearrangements only. Such tables lose some clones; where checked, under half of the loss comes from unresolved V genes, and the rest has no known cause. From that table come the V and J calls and clone size; the DNA was used to work out D and trimming. Across this sample there are 110,000 or so clones, with approximately 94% seen only once. The top ten hold 3.8% of the sample.

Sample: peripheral blood, taken at surgery. The sequence came from a boy under two years old with hemimegalencephaly and intractable seizures. The receptor chain draws on TRBV4-1 and TRBJ2-7; confidence is insufficient to name the D gene. The CDR3 here reads CASSQEGIGEQYF. The sequence in DNA is TGCGCCAGCAGCCAGGAAGGGATTGGGGAGCAGTACTTC.